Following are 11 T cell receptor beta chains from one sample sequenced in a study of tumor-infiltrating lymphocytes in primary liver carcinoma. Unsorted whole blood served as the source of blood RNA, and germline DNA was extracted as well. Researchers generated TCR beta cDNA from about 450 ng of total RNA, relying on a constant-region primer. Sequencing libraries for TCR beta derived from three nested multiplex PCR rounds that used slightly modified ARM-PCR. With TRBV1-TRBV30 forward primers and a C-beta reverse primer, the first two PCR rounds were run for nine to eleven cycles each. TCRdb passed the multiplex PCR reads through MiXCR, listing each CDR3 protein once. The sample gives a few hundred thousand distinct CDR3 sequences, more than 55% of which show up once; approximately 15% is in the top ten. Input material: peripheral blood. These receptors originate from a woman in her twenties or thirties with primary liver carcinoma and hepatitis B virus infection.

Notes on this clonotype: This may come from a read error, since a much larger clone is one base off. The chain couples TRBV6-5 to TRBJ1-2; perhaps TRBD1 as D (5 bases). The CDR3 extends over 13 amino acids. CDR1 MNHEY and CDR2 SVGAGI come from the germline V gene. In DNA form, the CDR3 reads TGTGCCAGCAGTTACTGGAGGGACTATGACTACACCTTC. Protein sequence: CASSYWRDYDYTF.

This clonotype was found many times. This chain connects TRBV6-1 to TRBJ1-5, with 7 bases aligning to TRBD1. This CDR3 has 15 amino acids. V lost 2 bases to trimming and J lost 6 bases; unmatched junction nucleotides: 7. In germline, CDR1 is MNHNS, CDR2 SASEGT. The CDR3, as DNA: TGTGCCAGCAGTGAAATGACAGGGAAGGGTCAGCCCCAGCATTTT. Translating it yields CASSEMTGKGQPQHF.

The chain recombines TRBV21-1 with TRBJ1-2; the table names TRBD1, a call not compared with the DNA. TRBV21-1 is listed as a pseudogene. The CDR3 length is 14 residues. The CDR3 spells CASSKGQEGCGYTF. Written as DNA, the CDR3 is TGTGCCAGCAGCAAGGGGCAGGAAGGCTGCGGCTACACCTTC.

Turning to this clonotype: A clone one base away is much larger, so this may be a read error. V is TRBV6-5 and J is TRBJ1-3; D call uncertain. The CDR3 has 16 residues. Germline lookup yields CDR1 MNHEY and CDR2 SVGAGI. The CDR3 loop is CASSYGQPISGNAIYF. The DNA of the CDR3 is TGTGCCAGCAGTTATGGGCAGCCCATCTCTGGAAACGCCATATATTTT.

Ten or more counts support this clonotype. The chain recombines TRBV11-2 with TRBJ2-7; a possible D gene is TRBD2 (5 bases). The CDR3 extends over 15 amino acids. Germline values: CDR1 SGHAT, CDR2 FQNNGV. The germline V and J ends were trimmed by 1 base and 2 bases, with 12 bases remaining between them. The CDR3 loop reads CASSLGAGSAYEQYF. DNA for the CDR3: TGTGCCAGCAGCTTAGGAGCTGGGAGTGCCTACGAGCAGTACTTC.

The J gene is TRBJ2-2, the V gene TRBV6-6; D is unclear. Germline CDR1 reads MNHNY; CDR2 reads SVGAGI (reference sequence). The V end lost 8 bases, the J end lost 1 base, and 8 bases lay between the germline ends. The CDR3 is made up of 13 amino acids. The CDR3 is CASGDGNTGELFF. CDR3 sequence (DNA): TGTGCCAGCGGGGATGGGAACACCGGGGAGCTGTTTTTT.

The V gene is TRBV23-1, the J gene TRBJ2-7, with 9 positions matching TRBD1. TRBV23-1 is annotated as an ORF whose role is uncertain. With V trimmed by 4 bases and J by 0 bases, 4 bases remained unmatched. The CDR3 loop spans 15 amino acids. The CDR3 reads CASSRDRGFSYEQYF. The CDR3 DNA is TGCGCCAGCAGTCGCGACAGGGGGTTCTCCTACGAGCAGTACTTC.

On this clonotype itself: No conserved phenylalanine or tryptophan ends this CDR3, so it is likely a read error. The CDR3 DNA reads as TGCAGCGTTGAAGATCGGAGGGACGGCCATGCCCGCGAGCAGTACCTC. This translates into CSVEDRRDGHAREQYL. V and J are TRBV29-1 and TRBJ2-7; D is perhaps TRBD2 (6 bases). There are 16 residues in the CDR3. V was shortened by 0 bases and J by 6 bases, with 21 bases between the two germline ends. CDR1 is SQVTM, CDR2 ANQGSEA, per germline.

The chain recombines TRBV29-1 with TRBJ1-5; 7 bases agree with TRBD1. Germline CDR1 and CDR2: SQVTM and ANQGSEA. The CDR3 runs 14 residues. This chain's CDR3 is CGVGDPGGNQPQHF. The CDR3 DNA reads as TGCGGTGTCGGCGACCCAGGGGGTAATCAGCCCCAGCATTTT.

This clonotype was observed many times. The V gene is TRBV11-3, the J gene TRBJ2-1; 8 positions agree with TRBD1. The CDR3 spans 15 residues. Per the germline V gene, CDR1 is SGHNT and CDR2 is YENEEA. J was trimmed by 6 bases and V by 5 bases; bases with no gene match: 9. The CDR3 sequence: CASSTRTGPLNEQFF. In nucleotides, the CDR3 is TGTGCCAGCAGCACCAGGACAGGGCCTCTCAATGAGCAGTTCTTC.

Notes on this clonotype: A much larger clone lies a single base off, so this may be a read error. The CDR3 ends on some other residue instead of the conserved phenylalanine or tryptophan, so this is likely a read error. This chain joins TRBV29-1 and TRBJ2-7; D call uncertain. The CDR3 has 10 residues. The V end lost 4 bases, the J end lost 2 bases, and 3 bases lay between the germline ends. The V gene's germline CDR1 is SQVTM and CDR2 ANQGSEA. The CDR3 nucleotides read TGCAGCGTTGGCACCTACGAGCAGTACCTC. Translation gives CSVGTYEQYL.